This T cell receptor (beta chain) came from a study of cytomegalovirus exposure and HLA in healthy donors. For the study at large: The same platform used for the 666 first-cohort repertoires was also used for the 120 or so validation repertoires, as a later analysis reported.

Study results and limitations: High specificity and sensitivity for cytomegalovirus status were reported for the classifier. Specificity of a few CMV-associated chains for CMV antigens was verified in vitro.

Assay: immunoSEQ multiplex PCR; the TCRdb copy retains only in-frame clones and omits some. Of fewer than 70,000 clones listed, approximately 95% are singletons. A note on this clone: Its specificity is not known.

V lost 0 bases and J lost 4, with 10 bases in between. The CDR3 extends over 14 amino acids. From germline, CDR1 is SGHNT and CDR2 YYREEE (reference sequence). The receptor was isolated from a woman aged 18-29 years in good health and CMV-seropositive. Sequencing input: PBMCs. The chain links TRBV5-4 to TRBJ1-1; D is possibly TRBD1 (5 bases). DNA for the CDR3: TGTGCCAGCAGCTTGGGTCAGGGCCCCACTGAAGCTTTCTTT. Its protein product is CASSLGQGPTEAFF.